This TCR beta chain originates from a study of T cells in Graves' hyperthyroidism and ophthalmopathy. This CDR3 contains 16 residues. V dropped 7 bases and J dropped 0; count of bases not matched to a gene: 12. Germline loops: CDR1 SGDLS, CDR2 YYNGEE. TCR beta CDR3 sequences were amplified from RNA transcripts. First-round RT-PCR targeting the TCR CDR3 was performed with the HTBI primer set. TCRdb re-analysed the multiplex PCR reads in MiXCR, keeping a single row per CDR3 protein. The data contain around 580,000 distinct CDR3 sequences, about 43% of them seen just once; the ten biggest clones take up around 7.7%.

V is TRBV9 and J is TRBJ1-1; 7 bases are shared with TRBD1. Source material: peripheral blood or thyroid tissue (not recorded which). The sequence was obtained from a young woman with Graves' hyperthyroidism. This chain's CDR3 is CASSPVGQHMNTEAFF. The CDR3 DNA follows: TGTGCCAGCTCACCGGTGGGACAGCACATGAACACTGAAGCTTTCTTT.